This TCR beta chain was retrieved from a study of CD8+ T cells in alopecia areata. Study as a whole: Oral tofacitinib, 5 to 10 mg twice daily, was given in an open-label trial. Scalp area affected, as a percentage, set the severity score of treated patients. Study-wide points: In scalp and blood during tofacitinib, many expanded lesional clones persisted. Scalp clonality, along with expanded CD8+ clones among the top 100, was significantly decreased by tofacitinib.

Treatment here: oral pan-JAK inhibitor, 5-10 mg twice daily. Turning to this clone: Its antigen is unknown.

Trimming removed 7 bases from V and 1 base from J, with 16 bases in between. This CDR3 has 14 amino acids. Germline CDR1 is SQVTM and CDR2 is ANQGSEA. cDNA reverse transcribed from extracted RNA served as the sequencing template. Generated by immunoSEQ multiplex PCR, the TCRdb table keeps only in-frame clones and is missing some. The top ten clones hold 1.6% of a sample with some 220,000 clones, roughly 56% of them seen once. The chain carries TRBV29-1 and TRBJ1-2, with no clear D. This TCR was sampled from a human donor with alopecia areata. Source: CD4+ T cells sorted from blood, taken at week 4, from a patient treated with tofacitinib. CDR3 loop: CSDSGPSYNYGYTF. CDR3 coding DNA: TGCAGCGATTCGGGCCCGTCCTATAACTATGGCTACACCTTC.